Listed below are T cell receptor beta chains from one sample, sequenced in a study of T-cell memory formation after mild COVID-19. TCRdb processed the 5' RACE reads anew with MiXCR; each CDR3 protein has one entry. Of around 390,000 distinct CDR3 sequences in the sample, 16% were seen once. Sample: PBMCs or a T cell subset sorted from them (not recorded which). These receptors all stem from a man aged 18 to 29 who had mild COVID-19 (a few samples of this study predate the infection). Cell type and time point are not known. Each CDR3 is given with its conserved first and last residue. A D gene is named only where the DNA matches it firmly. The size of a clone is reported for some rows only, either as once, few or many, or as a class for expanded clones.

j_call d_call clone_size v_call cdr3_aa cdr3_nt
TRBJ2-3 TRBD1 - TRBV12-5 CASGLTGADTQYF TGTGCTAGTGGTCTCACAGGGGCAGATACGCAGTATTTT
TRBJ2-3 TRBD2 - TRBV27 CASSLPAGGRGTDTQYF TGTGCCAGCAGTTTACCAGCGGGGGGCAGGGGTACAGATACGCAGTATTTT
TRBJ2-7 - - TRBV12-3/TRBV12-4 CASSLRGLGGEQYF TGTGCCAGCAGTCTCAGGGGCCTTGGCGGCGAGCAGTACTTC
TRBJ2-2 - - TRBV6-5 CASRSGAAGELFF TGTGCCAGCAGGTCTGGGGCCGCCGGGGAGCTGTTTTTT
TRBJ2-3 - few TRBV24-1 CATSSRGGLSTDTQYF TGTGCCACGTCGTCGAGGGGGGGCCTAAGCACAGATACGCAGTATTTT
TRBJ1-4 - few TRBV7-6 CASSQTPGLGGEKLFF TGTGCCAGCAGCCAAACACCGGGCCTGGGTGGAGAAAAACTGTTTTTT
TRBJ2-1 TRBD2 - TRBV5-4 CASSLGASGLNEQFF TGTGCCAGCAGCTTGGGGGCTAGCGGGCTCAATGAGCAGTTCTTC
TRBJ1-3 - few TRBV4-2 CASSPRDGGNTIYF TGTGCCAGCAGCCCGAGGGACGGCGGAAACACCATATATTTT
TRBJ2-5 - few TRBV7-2 CASSLGYLSGETQYF TGTGCCAGCAGCTTAGGGTACCTAAGTGGGGAGACCCAGTACTTC
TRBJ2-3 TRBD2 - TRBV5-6 CASSSTSGGAADTQYF TGTGCCAGCAGCTCGACTAGCGGGGGGGCGGCAGATACGCAGTATTTT
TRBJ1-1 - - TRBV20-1 CSARQAVNTEAFF TGCAGTGCACGACAGGCTGTGAACACTGAAGCTTTCTTT
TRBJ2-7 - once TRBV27 CASSVRESYEQYF TGTGCCAGCAGCGTCAGGGAGTCCTACGAGCAGTACTTC
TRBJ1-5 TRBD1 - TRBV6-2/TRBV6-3 CASRDSLFYQPQHF TGTGCCAGCCGGGACAGCCTTTTTTATCAGCCCCAGCATTTT
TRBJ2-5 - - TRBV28 CASSPRLGGFQETQYF TGTGCCAGCAGTCCCCGACTGGGGGGCTTCCAAGAGACCCAGTACTTC
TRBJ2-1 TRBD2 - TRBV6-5 CASSLAGGHNKQFF TGTGCCAGCAGTTTAGCGGGGGGGCACAATAAGCAGTTCTTC
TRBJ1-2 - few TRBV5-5 CASSLALWDGYTF TGTGCCAGCAGCCTGGCCCTCTGGGATGGCTACACCTTC
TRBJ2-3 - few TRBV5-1 CASSLGQKWDTQYF TGCGCCAGCAGCTTGGGACAAAAGTGGGATACGCAGTATTTT
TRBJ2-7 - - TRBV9 CASSVDGTYAYYEQYF TGTGCCAGCAGCGTAGACGGGACGTACGCCTACTACGAGCAGTACTTC
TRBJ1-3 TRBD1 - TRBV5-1 CASSLTTGGGNTIYF TGCGCCAGCAGCCTAACGACAGGGGGAGGAAACACCATATATTTT
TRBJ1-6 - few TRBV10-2 CATRGQGWNSPLHF TGCGCCACCAGAGGCCAAGGATGGAATTCACCCCTCCACTTT
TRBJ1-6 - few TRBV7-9 CASSKDRRLSPLHF TGTGCCAGCAGCAAGGACCGGCGGCTTTCACCCCTCCACTTT
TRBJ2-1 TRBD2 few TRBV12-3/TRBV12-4 CASSLPRLAGGQEQFF TGTGCCAGCAGTTTGCCGCGACTAGCGGGGGGGCAAGAGCAGTTCTTC
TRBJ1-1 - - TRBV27 CASSSTRTTDTEAFF TGTGCCAGCAGCTCTACCAGAACGACAGACACTGAAGCTTTCTTT
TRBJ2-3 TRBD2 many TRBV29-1 CSVDGLAGDPDTQYF TGCAGCGTTGACGGGCTAGCGGGGGACCCGGATACGCAGTATTTT
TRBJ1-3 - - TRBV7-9 CASSKTTSGNTIYF TGTGCCAGCAGCAAGACAACGTCTGGAAACACCATATATTTT
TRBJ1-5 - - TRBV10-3 CAISESTQPQHF TGTGCCATCAGTGAGTCTACCCAGCCCCAGCATTTT
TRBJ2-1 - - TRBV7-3 CASSLDLSSYNEQFF TGTGCCAGCAGCCTTGACTTAAGCTCCTACAATGAGCAGTTCTTC
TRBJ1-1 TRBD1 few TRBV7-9 CASSDRQGGGTEAFF TGTGCCAGCAGCGATCGACAGGGAGGTGGCACTGAAGCTTTCTTT
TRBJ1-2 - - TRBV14 CASSQEPRPYGYTF TGTGCCAGCAGCCAAGAACCCAGACCCTATGGCTACACCTTC
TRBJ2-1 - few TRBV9 CASSVGKRADEQFF TGTGCCAGCAGCGTAGGTAAGCGTGCGGATGAGCAGTTCTTC
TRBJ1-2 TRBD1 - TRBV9 CASSVAPGGVEGYTF TGTGCCAGCAGCGTAGCTCCAGGGGGCGTGGAAGGCTACACCTTC